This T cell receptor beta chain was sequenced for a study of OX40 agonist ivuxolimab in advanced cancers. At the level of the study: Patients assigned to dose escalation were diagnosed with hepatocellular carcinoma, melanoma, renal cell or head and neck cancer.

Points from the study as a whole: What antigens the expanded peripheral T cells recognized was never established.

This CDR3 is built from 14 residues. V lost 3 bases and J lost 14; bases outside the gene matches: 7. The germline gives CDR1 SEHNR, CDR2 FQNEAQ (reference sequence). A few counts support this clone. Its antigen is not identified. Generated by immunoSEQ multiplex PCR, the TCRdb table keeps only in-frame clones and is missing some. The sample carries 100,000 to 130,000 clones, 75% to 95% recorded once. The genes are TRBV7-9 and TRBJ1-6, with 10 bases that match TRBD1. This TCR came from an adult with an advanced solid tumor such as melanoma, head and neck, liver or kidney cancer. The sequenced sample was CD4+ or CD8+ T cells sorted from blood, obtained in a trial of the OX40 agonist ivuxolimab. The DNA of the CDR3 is TGTGCCAGCAGCTTCGGGACAGGGGATCCGGCCCTCCACTTT. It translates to CASSFGTGDPALHF. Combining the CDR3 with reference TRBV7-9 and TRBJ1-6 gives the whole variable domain DTGVSQNPRHKITKRGQNVTFRCDPISEHNRLYWYRQTLGQGPEFLTYFQNEAQLEKSRLLSDRFSAERPKGSFSTLEIQRTEQGDSAMYLCASSFGTGDPALHFGNGTRLTVT.